These 27 T cell receptor beta chains were sequenced from one sample in a study of OX40 agonist ivuxolimab in advanced cancers. The table came from immunoSEQ multiplex PCR; TCRdb's copy has only in-frame clones and leaves some out. The sample contains some 86,000 clones, about 94% of which appear only once. The material sequenced was CD4+ or CD8+ T cells sorted from blood, taken in a trial of the OX40 agonist ivuxolimab. All receptors come from an adult with an advanced solid tumor such as melanoma, head and neck, liver or kidney cancer.

This sequence joins TRBV28 and TRBJ1-3; D unclear. CDR1 MDHEN and CDR2 SYDVKM come from the germline V gene. Trimming shortened V by 4 bases and J by 0 bases, and 7 bases separated the two germline ends. The CDR3 totals 14 residues. CDR3 nucleotides: TGTGCCAGCAGTTCCGAGGGCTCTGGAAACACCATATATTTT. Residues: CASSSEGSGNTIYF.

This clone was detected once. This chain uses TRBV4-1 with TRBJ2-1; 9 bases are shared with TRBD1. V lost 4 bases and J lost 7; bases outside the gene matches: 8. Per the germline V gene, CDR1 is MGHRA and CDR2 is YSYEKL. The CDR3 sequence is 15 residues long. The CDR3 here is CASSLRQGDQNEQFF. In nucleotides, the CDR3 is TGCGCCAGCAGCCTCAGACAGGGGGACCAGAATGAGCAGTTCTTC.

For the CDR3, the DNA is TGTGCCAGCAGCAAGGGACAGGGCGACGAGCAGTACTTC. Translated: CASSKGQGDEQYF. V usage is TRBV7-8 and J usage is TRBJ2-7; 9 bases align to TRBD1. The J segment lost 5 bases and the V segment lost 5 bases, leaving 4 bases of the junction unmatched. The germline gives CDR1 SGHVS, CDR2 FQNEAQ. There are 13 residues in the CDR3.

The chain couples TRBV28 to TRBJ1-1; D might be TRBD1 (6 bases). V lost 2 bases and J lost 2, with 15 bases in between. CDR1 is MDHEN, CDR2 SYDVKM, per germline. This CDR3 region has 16 residues. The CDR3 spells CASSLPPGEFNTEAFF. CDR3 coding DNA: TGTGCCAGCAGTTTACCGCCAGGGGAATTTAACACTGAAGCTTTCTTT. Variable domain in full (rest from reference TRBV28 and TRBJ1-1): DVKVTQSSRYLVKRTGEKVFLECVQDMDHENMFWYRQDPGLGLRLIYFSYDVKMKEKGDIPEGYSVSREKKERFSLILESASTNQTSMYLCASSLPPGEFNTEAFFGQGTRLTVV.

This chain connects TRBV27 to TRBJ1-1, with D perhaps TRBD1 (5 bases). This CDR3 has 15 amino acids. Per germline, CDR1 MNHEY and CDR2 SMNVEV (reference sequence). V shed 1 base and J shed 1 base, with 10 bases lying between them. The CDR3 here is CASSLWFGANTEAFF. The CDR3 region has the DNA TGTGCCAGCAGTTTATGGTTTGGGGCGAACACTGAAGCTTTCTTT.

V and J are TRBV18 and TRBJ1-3; 7 nucleotides align to TRBD1. V was pared by 6 bases and J by 0 bases, with 8 bases of the junction left unmatched. The CDR3 is 16 residues long. From germline, CDR1 is KGHSH and CDR2 LQKENI. Here the CDR3 DNA reads TGTGCCAGCTCTGGGACAGCTACCCCCTCTGGAAACACCATATATTTT. Translated: CASSGTATPSGNTIYF.

V gene TRBV4-2 combines with J gene TRBJ2-3; a possible D gene is TRBD2 (7 bases). Trimming took off 0 bases at V and 3 bases at J, with 19 bases between the two ends. The germline V gene has CDR1 LGHNA and CDR2 YNFKEQ. This CDR3 region has 18 residues. The CDR3 sequence is CASSQDLIGEGGTDTQYF. In DNA, the CDR3 is TGTGCCAGCAGCCAAGATTTGATAGGGGAGGGGGGGACAGATACGCAGTATTTT.

This chain uses TRBV6-1 with TRBJ1-5; tentative D call: TRBD1 (5 bases). Germline loops: CDR1 MNHNS, CDR2 SASEGT. The CDR3 sequence is 16 residues long. The ends were cut back, 2 bases at V and 1 base at J, with 12 bases in the middle. The CDR3 protein is CASSEPLGASNQPQHF. The CDR3 nucleotides are TGTGCCAGCAGTGAACCCCTAGGGGCGAGCAATCAGCCCCAGCATTTT.

The V call is TRBV27, the J call TRBJ1-1; a possible D gene is TRBD1 (5 bases). Deletions cut 7 bases from V and 6 bases from J, with 18 bases between. CDR3 length: 14 amino acids. Germline lookup yields CDR1 MNHEY and CDR2 SMNVEV (reference sequence). This chain's CDR3 is CASNLGGAGPEAFF. The CDR3 region has the DNA TGTGCCAGCAACCTTGGGGGAGCGGGGCCTGAAGCTTTCTTT.

The J gene is TRBJ2-1, the V gene TRBV6-5; 12 positions match TRBD2. The CDR3 loop spans 16 amino acids. CDR1 and CDR2 from the germline V gene are MNHEY and SVGAGI. V shed 2 bases and J 9 bases; nucleotides not matched to a gene: 8. The CDR3 sequence: CASSYALAGGHFEQFF. The CDR3 nucleotides are TGTGCCAGCAGTTACGCCCTAGCGGGGGGGCATTTTGAGCAGTTCTTC.

This clone was detected once. The rearrangement joins TRBV19 to TRBJ1-2, with D possibly TRBD1 on 5 matching bases. The CDR3 sequence is 13 residues long. The ends were cut back, 6 bases at V and 3 bases at J, with 11 bases in the middle. Germline lookup yields CDR1 LNHDA and CDR2 SQIVND (reference sequence). This CDR3 reads CASSSPGDYGYTF. DNA of the CDR3: TGTGCCAGTAGCTCGCCGGGGGACTATGGCTACACCTTC.

The chain combines TRBV23-1 with TRBJ2-3; TRBD1 agrees at 7 bases. TRBV23-1 is given ORF status, its function remaining uncertain. This CDR3 has 14 residues. With 7 bases clipped from V and 4 bases from J, the junction kept 8 bases outside the gene matches. The CDR3 DNA reads as TGCGCCAGCATTCGGGGACAGTTCGCAGATACGCAGTATTTT. Translation gives CASIRGQFADTQYF.

The chain uses TRBV9 and TRBJ2-7; the match to TRBD1 covers 10 bases. The CDR3 consists of 16 residues. CDR1 and CDR2 (germline): SGDLS, YYNGEE. The V segment lost 0 bases and the J segment 2 bases; nucleotides outside the gene matches: 5. This chain's CDR3 is CASSVGGTGEAYEQYF. The DNA of the CDR3 is TGTGCCAGCAGCGTAGGCGGGACAGGGGAGGCCTACGAGCAGTACTTC.

The rearrangement links TRBV6-1 to TRBJ2-1; a weak D match, TRBD1 (7 bases). V was pared by 6 bases and J by 5 bases, with 14 bases between. The CDR3 sequence is 14 residues long. Germline V CDR1 and CDR2: MNHNS, SASEGT. The CDR3 loop is CASREGAPHNEQFF. The CDR3 region has the DNA TGTGCCAGCAGGGAGGGGGCCCCCCACAATGAGCAGTTCTTC.

The chain couples TRBV5-4 to TRBJ2-7, with a possible D match to TRBD1 (5 bases). Trimming cost V 4 bases and J 4 bases, with 9 bases left between them. The CDR3 runs 12 residues. Germline CDR1 reads SGHNT; CDR2 reads YYREEE (reference sequence). In nucleotides, the CDR3 is TGTGCCAGCAGCAGGGGCCCGTACGAGCAGTACTTC. The encoded protein is CASSRGPYEQYF.

The gene calls are TRBV28 and TRBJ2-1, with 9 bases matching TRBD2. Germline V gives CDR1 MDHEN, CDR2 SYDVKM. With V trimmed by 4 bases and J by 7 bases, 5 bases remained unmatched. This CDR3 contains 14 residues. Written as DNA, the CDR3 is TGTGCCAGCAGTTCTAGCGGGATAGTGAATGAGCAGTTCTTC. It yields the protein CASSSSGIVNEQFF.

This sequence joins TRBV11-3 and TRBJ2-3, with D perhaps being TRBD1 or TRBD2 (5 bases each). V was trimmed by 3 bases and J by 3 bases, leaving 10 bases between them. The CDR3 runs 14 residues. Germline V lookup: CDR1 SGHNT, CDR2 YENEEA. The CDR3 coding sequence is TGTGCCAGCAGCTTGGCAGGGACGACAGATACGCAGTATTTT. It yields the protein CASSLAGTTDTQYF.

The genes are TRBV7-8 and TRBJ2-1; TRBD2 matches 13 bases. Looked up from germline, CDR1 is SGHVS and CDR2 is FQNEAQ. The CDR3 has 17 amino acids. With 5 bases clipped from V and 9 bases from J, the junction kept 13 bases outside the gene matches. The CDR3 spells CASSQSPGTSGAGEQFF. Written as DNA, the CDR3 is TGTGCCAGCAGCCAATCCCCCGGGACTAGCGGGGCTGGTGAGCAGTTCTTC.

The chain couples TRBV4-1 to TRBJ2-1, with unresolved D. Between the trimmed V and J ends, which lost 0 bases and 10 bases, there was a span of 7 bases. Germline V gene data show CDR1 as MGHRA and CDR2 as YSYEKL. The CDR3 runs 12 residues. The CDR3 region is CASSQEETEQFF. The CDR3 nucleotides are TGCGCCAGCAGCCAAGAGGAGACCGAGCAGTTCTTC.

This clone occurred a few times. The chain carries TRBV14 and TRBJ2-1, with 8 bases identical to TRBD1. The trim removed 2 bases at V and 13 bases at J, leaving 7 bases unmatched. Germline loops: CDR1 SGHDN, CDR2 FVKESK. The CDR3 totals 13 residues. In DNA, the CDR3 is TGTGCCAGCAGCCAAAGCCCAGGGGGCATTCAGTTCTTC. It translates to CASSQSPGGIQFF.

This clone was detected once. The CDR3 DNA sequence: TGTGCCAGCAGCTTAACAGATAGCGACACTGAAGCTTTCTTT. Its translation: CASSLTDSDTEAFF. The V call is TRBV11-2, the J call TRBJ1-1, with D hard to call. The V gene's germline CDR1 is SGHAT and CDR2 FQNNGV. The length of the CDR3 is 14 residues. V dropped 2 bases and J dropped 3 bases, with 10 bases sitting between them.

The chain uses TRBV30 and TRBJ2-1; a weak D match, TRBD2 (5 bases). V dropped 4 bases and J dropped 10 bases, with 17 bases sitting between them. The CDR3 is 13 residues long. Germline CDR1 GTSNPN, CDR2 SVGIG (reference sequence). CDR3 residues: CAWTASSNQEQFF. CDR3 sequence (DNA): TGTGCCTGGACGGCTAGCTCTAACCAGGAGCAGTTCTTC.

This sequence joins TRBV13 and TRBJ2-2; TRBD2 aligns across 11 bases. CDR3 length equals 16 residues. CDR1 and CDR2 (germline): PRHDT, FYEKMQ (reference sequence). Losses at the gene ends were 5 bases for V and 8 bases for J; bases not matched to a gene: 10. CDR3 DNA sequence: TGTGCCAGCAGCATCGGACTAGCGGGCCCCGGGGGGGAGCTGTTTTTT. Its translation: CASSIGLAGPGGELFF.

This rearrangement joins TRBV5-6 to TRBJ2-1; D may be TRBD1 (6 bases). The CDR3 sequence is 13 residues long. Germline lookup yields CDR1 SGHDT and CDR2 YYEEEE. Trimming removed 3 bases from V and 9 bases from J, with 13 bases in between. Written as DNA, the CDR3 is TGTGCCAGCAGCTACAACAGGGCTGGTGAGCAGTTCTTC. It is translated as CASSYNRAGEQFF.

The CDR3 is CASSPTGDSKYF. CDR3 DNA sequence: TGTGCCAGCAGTCCTACGGGGGACTCAAAGTACTTC. The chain has TRBV6-5 and TRBJ2-7; a possible D gene is TRBD2 (6 bases). This CDR3 has 12 amino acids. Germline loops: CDR1 MNHEY, CDR2 SVGAGI. V shed 5 bases and J shed 11 bases, with 16 bases lying between them.

This clone was counted once. The rearrangement links TRBV2 to TRBJ2-7; D is uncertain. V shed 3 bases and J shed 6 bases, with 6 bases lying between them. CDR3 length: 11 amino acids. Germline V CDR1 and CDR2: SNHLY, FYNNEI. CDR3 sequence reads: CASSDRLEQYF. CDR3 nucleotide sequence: TGTGCCAGCAGTGACAGACTCGAGCAGTACTTC.

The chain links TRBV6-6 to TRBJ1-5; 7 nucleotides agree with TRBD1. There are 15 residues in the CDR3. Germline V gives CDR1 MNHNY, CDR2 SVGAGI (reference sequence). With V trimmed by 7 bases and J by 2 bases, 8 bases remained unmatched. CDR3 in amino acids: CASTATGLGNQPQHF. CDR3 DNA sequence: TGTGCCAGCACCGCGACAGGGTTGGGCAATCAGCCCCAGCATTTT.